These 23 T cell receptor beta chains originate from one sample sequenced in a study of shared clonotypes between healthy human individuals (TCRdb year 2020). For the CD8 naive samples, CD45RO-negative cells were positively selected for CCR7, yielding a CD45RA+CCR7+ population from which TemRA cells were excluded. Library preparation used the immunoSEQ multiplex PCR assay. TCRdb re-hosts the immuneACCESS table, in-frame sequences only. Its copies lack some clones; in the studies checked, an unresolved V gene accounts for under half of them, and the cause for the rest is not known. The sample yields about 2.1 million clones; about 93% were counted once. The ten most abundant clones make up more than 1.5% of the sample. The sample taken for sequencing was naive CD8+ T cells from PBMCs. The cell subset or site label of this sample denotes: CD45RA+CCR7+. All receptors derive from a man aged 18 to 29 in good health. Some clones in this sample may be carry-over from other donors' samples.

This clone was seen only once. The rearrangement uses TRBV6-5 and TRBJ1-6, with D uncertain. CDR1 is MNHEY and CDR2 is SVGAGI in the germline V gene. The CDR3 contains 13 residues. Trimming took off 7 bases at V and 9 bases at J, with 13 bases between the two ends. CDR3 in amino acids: CASKPLGGSPLHF. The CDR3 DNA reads TGTGCCAGCAAACCCCTGGGTGGTTCACCCCTCCACTTT.

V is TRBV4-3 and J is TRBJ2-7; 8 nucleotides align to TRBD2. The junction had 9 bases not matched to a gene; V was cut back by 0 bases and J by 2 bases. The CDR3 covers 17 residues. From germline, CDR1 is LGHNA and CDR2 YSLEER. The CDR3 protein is CASSQDLPREVPYEQYF. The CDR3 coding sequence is TGCGCCAGCAGCCAAGATCTCCCGCGGGAGGTCCCCTACGAGCAGTACTTC.

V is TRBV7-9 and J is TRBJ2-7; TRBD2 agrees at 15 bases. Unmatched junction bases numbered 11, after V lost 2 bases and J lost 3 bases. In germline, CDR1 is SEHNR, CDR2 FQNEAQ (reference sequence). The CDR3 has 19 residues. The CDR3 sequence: CASSLNSGTSGRFFYEQYF. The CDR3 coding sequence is TGTGCCAGCAGCTTAAATTCCGGGACTAGCGGGAGGTTTTTCTACGAGCAGTACTTC. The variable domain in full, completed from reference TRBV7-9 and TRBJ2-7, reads DTGVSQNPRHKITKRGQNVTFRCDPISEHNRLYWYRQTLGQGPEFLTYFQNEAQLEKSRLLSDRFSAERPKGSFSTLEIQRTEQGDSAMYLCASSLNSGTSGRFFYEQYFGPGTRLTVT.

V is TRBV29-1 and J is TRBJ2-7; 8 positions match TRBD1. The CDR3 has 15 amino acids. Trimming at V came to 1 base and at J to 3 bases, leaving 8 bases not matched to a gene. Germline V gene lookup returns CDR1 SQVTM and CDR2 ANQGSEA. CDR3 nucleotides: TGCAGCGTTGAAGGTTGGGCAGGGGGCCTCTACGAGCAGTACTTC. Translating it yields CSVEGWAGGLYEQYF.

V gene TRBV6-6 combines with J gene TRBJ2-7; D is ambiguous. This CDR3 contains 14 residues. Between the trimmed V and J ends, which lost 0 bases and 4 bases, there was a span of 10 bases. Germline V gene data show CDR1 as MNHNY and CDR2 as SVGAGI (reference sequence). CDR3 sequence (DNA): TGTGCCAGCAGTTACTCCCACATGGGATACGAGCAGTACTTC. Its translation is CASSYSHMGYEQYF.

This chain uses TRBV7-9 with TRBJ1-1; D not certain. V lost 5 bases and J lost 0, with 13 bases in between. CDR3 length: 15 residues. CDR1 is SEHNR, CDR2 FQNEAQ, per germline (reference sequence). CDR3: CASSHTGVMNTEAFF. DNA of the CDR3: TGTGCCAGCAGCCATACCGGAGTCATGAACACTGAAGCTTTCTTT. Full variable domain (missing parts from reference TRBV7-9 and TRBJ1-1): DTGVSQNPRHKITKRGQNVTFRCDPISEHNRLYWYRQTLGQGPEFLTYFQNEAQLEKSRLLSDRFSAERPKGSFSTLEIQRTEQGDSAMYLCASSHTGVMNTEAFFGQGTRLTVV.

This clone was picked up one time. The CDR3 DNA reads TGTGCCAGCAGCGTCGCGACTAGACCGACCGACGAGCAGTACTTC. As protein: CASSVATRPTDEQYF. V usage is TRBV9 and J usage is TRBJ2-7, with a possible D match to TRBD2 (6 bases). The length of the CDR3 is 15 residues. Trimming pared 2 bases from V and 5 bases from J, leaving 17 bases between. Germline V lookup: CDR1 SGDLS, CDR2 YYNGEE.

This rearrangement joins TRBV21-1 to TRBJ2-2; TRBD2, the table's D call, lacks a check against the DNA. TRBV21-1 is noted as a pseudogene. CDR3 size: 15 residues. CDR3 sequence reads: CASSKGWTSGRELFF. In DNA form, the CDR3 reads TGTGCCAGCAGCAAAGGCTGGACTAGCGGAAGGGAGCTGTTTTTT.

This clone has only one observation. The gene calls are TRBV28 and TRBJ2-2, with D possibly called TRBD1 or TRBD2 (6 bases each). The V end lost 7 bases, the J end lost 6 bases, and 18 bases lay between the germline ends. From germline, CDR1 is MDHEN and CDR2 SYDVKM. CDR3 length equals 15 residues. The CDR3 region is CASTFPGASAGELFF. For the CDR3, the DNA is TGTGCCAGCACGTTCCCGGGGGCGTCGGCCGGGGAGCTGTTTTTT.

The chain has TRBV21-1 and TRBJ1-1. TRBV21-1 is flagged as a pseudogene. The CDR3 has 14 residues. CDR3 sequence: CASSRSPPSREAFF. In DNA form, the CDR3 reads TGTGCCAGCAGCAGATCACCCCCCTCTCGCGAAGCTTTCTTT.

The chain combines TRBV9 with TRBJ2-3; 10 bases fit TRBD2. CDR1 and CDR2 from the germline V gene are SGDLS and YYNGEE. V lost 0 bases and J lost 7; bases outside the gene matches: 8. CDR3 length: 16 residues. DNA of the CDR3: TGTGCCAGCAGCGTAGGGCTAGCGGGAGTTGTGAATACGCAGTATTTT. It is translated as CASSVGLAGVVNTQYF.

The CDR3 region has the DNA TGTGCCAGCAGCTTAGGCACGGGACTCTCCTACGAGCAGTACTTC. Its protein product is CASSLGTGLSYEQYF. The chain joins TRBV7-7 to TRBJ2-7; a weak D match, TRBD2 (6 bases). The CDR3 is made up of 15 amino acids. V was shortened by 1 base and J by 0 bases, with 10 bases between the two germline ends. Germline lookup yields CDR1 SSHAT and CDR2 FNYEAQ (reference sequence). Full variable domain (remainder filled in from reference TRBV7-7 and TRBJ2-7): GAGVSQSPRYKVTKRGQDVTLRCDPISSHATLYWYQQALGQGPEFLTYFNYEAQPDKSGLPSDRFSAERPEGSISTLTIQRTEQRDSAMYRCASSLGTGLSYEQYFGPGTRLTVT.

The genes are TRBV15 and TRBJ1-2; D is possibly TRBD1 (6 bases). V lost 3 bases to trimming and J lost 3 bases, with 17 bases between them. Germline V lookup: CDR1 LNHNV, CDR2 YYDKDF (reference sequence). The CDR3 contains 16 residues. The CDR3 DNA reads TGTGCCACCAGCAGCGGCGGGGGGGGCAAGTACTATGGCTACACCTTC. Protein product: CATSSGGGGKYYGYTF.

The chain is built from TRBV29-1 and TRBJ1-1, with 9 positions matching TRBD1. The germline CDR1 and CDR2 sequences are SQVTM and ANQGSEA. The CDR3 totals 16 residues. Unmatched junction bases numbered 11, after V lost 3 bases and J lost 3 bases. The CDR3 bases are TGCAGCGTTGAGGGAACGACAGGGGGTTTTGACACTGAAGCTTTCTTT. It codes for CSVEGTTGGFDTEAFF.

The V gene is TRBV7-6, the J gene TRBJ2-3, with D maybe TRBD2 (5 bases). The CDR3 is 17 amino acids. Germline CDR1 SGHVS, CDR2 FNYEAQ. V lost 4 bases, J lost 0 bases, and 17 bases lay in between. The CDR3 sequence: CASSYLARGSSTDTQYF. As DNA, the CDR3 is TGTGCCAGCAGCTACCTAGCTCGTGGGTCAAGCACAGATACGCAGTATTTT.

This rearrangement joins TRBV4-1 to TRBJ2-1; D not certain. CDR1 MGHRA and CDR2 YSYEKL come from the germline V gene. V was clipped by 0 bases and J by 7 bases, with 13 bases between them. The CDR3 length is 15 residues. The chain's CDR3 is CASSQDGSLLNEQFF. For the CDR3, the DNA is TGCGCCAGCAGCCAAGATGGGTCGCTGTTAAATGAGCAGTTCTTC.

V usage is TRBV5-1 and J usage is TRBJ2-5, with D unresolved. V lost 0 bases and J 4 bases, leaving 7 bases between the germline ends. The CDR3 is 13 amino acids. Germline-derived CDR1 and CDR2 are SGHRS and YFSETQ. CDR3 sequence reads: CASSLGIGETQYF. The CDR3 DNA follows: TGCGCCAGCAGCTTGGGGATAGGAGAGACCCAGTACTTC.

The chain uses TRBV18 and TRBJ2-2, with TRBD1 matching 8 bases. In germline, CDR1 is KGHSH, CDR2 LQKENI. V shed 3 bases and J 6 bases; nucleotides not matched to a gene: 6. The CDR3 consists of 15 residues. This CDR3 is CASSPGTGHSGELFF. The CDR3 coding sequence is TGTGCCAGCTCACCGGGGACAGGCCACTCCGGGGAGCTGTTTTTT.

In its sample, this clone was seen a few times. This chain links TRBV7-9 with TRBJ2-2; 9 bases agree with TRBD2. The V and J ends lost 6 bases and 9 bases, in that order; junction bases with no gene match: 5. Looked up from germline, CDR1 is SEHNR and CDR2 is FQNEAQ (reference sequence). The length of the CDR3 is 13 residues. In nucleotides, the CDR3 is TGTGCCAGCAGGGCGGGAGGGCCTCGGGAGCTGTTTTTT. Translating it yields CASRAGGPRELFF.

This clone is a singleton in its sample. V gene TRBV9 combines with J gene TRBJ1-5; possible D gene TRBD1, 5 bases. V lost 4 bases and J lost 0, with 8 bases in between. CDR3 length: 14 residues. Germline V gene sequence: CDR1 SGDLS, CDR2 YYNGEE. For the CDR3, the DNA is TGTGCCAGCAGCCAGGGACTTAGCAATCAGCCCCAGCATTTT. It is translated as CASSQGLSNQPQHF. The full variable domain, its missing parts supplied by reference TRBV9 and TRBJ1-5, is DSGVTQTPKHLITATGQRVTLRCSPRSGDLSVYWYQQSLDQGLQFLIQYYNGEERAKGNILERFSAQQFPDLHSELNLSSLELGDSALYFCASSQGLSNQPQHFGDGTRLSIL.

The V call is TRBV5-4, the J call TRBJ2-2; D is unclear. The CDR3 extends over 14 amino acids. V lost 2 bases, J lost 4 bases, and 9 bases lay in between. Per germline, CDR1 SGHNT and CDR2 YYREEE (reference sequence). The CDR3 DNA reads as TGTGCCAGCAGCTTTCACTTGTCCACCGGGGAGCTGTTTTTT. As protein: CASSFHLSTGELFF.

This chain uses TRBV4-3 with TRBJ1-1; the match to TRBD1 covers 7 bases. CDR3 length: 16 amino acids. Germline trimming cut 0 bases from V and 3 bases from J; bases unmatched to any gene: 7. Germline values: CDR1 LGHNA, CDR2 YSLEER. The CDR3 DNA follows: TGCGCCAGCAGCCAAGATCCGGCAGGGGGGTACACTGAAGCTTTCTTT. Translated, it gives CASSQDPAGGYTEAFF.

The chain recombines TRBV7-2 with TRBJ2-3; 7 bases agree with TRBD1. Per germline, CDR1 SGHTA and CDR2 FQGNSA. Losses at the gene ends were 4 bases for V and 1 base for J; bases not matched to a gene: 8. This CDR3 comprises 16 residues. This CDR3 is CASSSFRDRRTDTQYF. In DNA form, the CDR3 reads TGTGCCAGCAGCTCCTTCCGGGACAGACGCACAGATACGCAGTATTTT.